The present T cell receptor beta chain was sequenced within a study of cytomegalovirus exposure and HLA in healthy donors. Study-level background: There were just under 400 genotyped donors. Of these, 81% fell in the genetic ancestry cluster associated with self-reported Caucasian donors. Findings of the study overall: In a later analysis, productive TCRs from donors in an Asian-associated ancestry cluster reportedly carried fewer N-insertions than the cohort mean. In a later analysis, at a false discovery rate of 0.05, fewer than 20,000 TCR beta sequences were associated with HLA alleles. The CMV antigen specificity of a few CMV-associated chains was confirmed through in vitro analysis.

V lost 5 bases and J lost 5; bases outside the gene matches: 13. This CDR3 has 16 amino acids. CDR1 is SGHVS, CDR2 FQNEAQ, per germline. This clone was detected only a few times. Its cognate antigen is unknown. The primer mix had 60 Vbeta and 13 Jbeta primers. Data came from immunoSEQ multiplex PCR; TCRdb stores just in-frame clones and leaves some out. The sample has about 110,000 clones, around 70% seen once. The sequenced material came from PBMCs. V and J are TRBV7-8 and TRBJ2-5; TRBD2 matches 8 bases. The sequence was collected from a woman in her seventies in good health and CMV-seropositive. CDR3 in amino acids: CASSPSPGGPLETQYF. For the CDR3, the DNA is TGTGCCAGCAGCCCTTCGCCGGGGGGGCCTTTGGAGACCCAGTACTTC.